The rows below give T cell receptor beta chains drawn from one sample of a study of regulatory T cells in long-lasting Graves disease. TCRdb fed the multiplex PCR reads into MiXCR, producing one record per CDR3 protein. Here the sample spans hundreds of thousands of distinct CDR3 sequences, 15% to 20% being singletons. These data also featured in a second study, about T cells in Graves' hyperthyroidism and ophthalmopathy.

The material sequenced was peripheral blood mononuclear cells (PBMCs), taken at new diagnosis, from a patient treated with antithyroid drugs. The receptor set was obtained from a woman aged 40 to 65 with Graves disease. Both conserved end residues are part of each CDR3.

TRBV4-2	TRBJ1-2	CASSQERQANYGYTF
TRBV18	TRBJ2-1	CASSPGPTGGNEQFF
TRBV11-2	TRBJ1-6	CASSPSPGTALGSPLHF
TRBV6-2/TRBV6-3	TRBJ1-2	CASNGPGTGYYGYTF
TRBV6-1	TRBJ2-7	CASSEAIVGLAGETYEQYF
TRBV12-3/TRBV12-4	TRBJ2-1	CASASLGTGVDEQFF
TRBV6-1	TRBJ2-5	CASNRGVVETQYF
TRBV6-1	TRBJ2-7	CASSQDGGLSYEQYF
TRBV2	TRBJ2-2	CASSKLGSTSNTGELFF
TRBV12-3/TRBV12-4	TRBJ1-2	CASSSEGTVVYGYTF
TRBV11-2	TRBJ1-5	CASSLGTNSNQPQHF
TRBV18	TRBJ2-3	CASSPMGQGISDTQYF
TRBV20-1	TRBJ2-1	CSASRSSYNEQFF
TRBV14	TRBJ2-7	CASSQYGWFSPYEQYF
TRBV2	TRBJ2-7	CASRRDNSYEQYF
TRBV28	TRBJ1-2	CASSFEGSSGYTF
TRBV5-6	TRBJ2-5	CASSWRTGAIMWQETQYF
TRBV2	TRBJ2-4	CASSSVVSAELENIQYF
TRBV20-1	TRBJ1-2	CSASTPGEDGYTF
TRBV20-1	TRBJ1-2	CSAILQGAVNYGYTF
TRBV5-1	TRBJ1-4	CASSLQGDNEKLFF
TRBV30	TRBJ1-6	CAWSVLRGASSPLHF
TRBV5-1	TRBJ1-1	CASSLGQGATEAFF
TRBV7-7	TRBJ1-3	CASSLKRDRVKNTIYF
TRBV6-2/TRBV6-3	TRBJ1-1	CASYPGGDAEAFF
TRBV6-2/TRBV6-3	TRBJ2-7	CASSYNSLQGSYEQYF
TRBV7-2	TRBJ1-1	CASSLVGTGDTEAFF